This T cell receptor beta chain was obtained from a study of CD8 T cells in Susac syndrome. Findings of the study overall: The study recognized that the number of individuals in its TCR sequencing and HLA analysis was relatively small.

Details on this clonotype: What it binds is not known.

Each multiple sclerosis control was a treatment-naive patient with relapsing-remitting disease that was either stable or active. While CD8+ and CD4+ T cells were isolated negatively, TEMRA cells were enriched by FACS. This CDR3 comprises 16 residues. The V and J ends lost 4 bases and 2 bases respectively, with 17 bases between them. Germline V gene data show CDR1 as SNHLY and CDR2 as FYNNEI. The RNA input was about 0.45 to 1 ug, and it was reverse transcribed with random hexamers. The immunoSEQ assay covered 54 Vbeta and 13 Jbeta segments for CDR3. TCRdb recomputed calls from the immunoSEQ multiplex PCR reads with MiXCR, one row per CDR3 protein. Of around 160,000 distinct CDR3 sequences detected, approximately 94% appear once; the ten largest clones hold 0.085% to 0.095%.

This TCR was recovered from a human donor with multiple sclerosis. Sequencing was performed on CD4+ T cells from PBMCs. This chain connects TRBV2 to TRBJ2-5, with TRBD1 as a possible D gene (6 bases). The CDR3 protein is CASSGDIEEWQETQYF. CDR3 DNA sequence: TGTGCCAGCAGTGGGGACATTGAAGAGTGGCAAGAGACCCAGTACTTC.